The present T cell receptor (beta chain) was sequenced within a study of Ad26.COV2.S vaccination and SARS-CoV-2 variants. Study details: Administration of Ad26.COV2.S was intramuscular, either once or twice 56 days apart.

J was trimmed by 0 bases and V by 3 bases; bases with no gene match: 13. The length of the CDR3 is 19 residues. Germline lookup yields CDR1 DFQATT and CDR2 SNEGSKA (reference sequence). The sample's treatment: around 19 received Ad26.COV2.S at low or high dose, single or two shots; 5 received placebo; per-sample allocation not given. Day 63 after the first injection of vaccine or placebo was the sampling time. SARS-CoV-2 spike from the Wuhan strain was encoded by the vaccine, an Ad26 vector. Only in-frame clones appear in the TCRdb table, and some are missing; sequencing was by immunoSEQ multiplex PCR. Here the sample spans 300,000 to 400,000 clones, roughly 84% being singletons.

This specimen was peripheral blood, taken in a trial of Ad26.COV2.S vaccine versus placebo. The source of this sequence is a person aged 18-60 years who received the Ad26.COV2.S COVID-19 vaccine or a placebo. The chain has TRBV20-1 and TRBJ2-1; 11 positions match TRBD2. CDR3 bases: TGCAGTGCTAGTAATAGCGGGGGGGTCTCCCTTAGCTCCTACAATGAGCAGTTCTTC. Protein sequence: CSASNSGGVSLSSYNEQFF.